This record looks at one T cell receptor beta chain sequence and its context. Antigen: not known. With V trimmed by 3 bases and J by 6 bases, 8 bases remained unmatched. Germline V gives CDR1 SGHAT, CDR2 FQDESV (reference sequence). CDR3 length equals 15 residues. The record originates from a study of cytomegalovirus exposure and HLA in healthy donors. Study summary: In an early release, HLA-typed donors contributed about 79 million unique TCR sequences. Findings of the study overall: In a later analysis, TCR association rates varied by HLA locus: DRB1 most, HLA-C fewest.

Researchers ran the PCR with 60 Vbeta and 13 Jbeta primers. The repertoire was sequenced with immunoSEQ multiplex PCR; TCRdb's copy has only in-frame clones and lacks some. The sample includes roughly 100,000 clones, over 75% of them seen just once. This TCR derives from a man aged 40-49 years in good health and CMV-seropositive. Sequencing used PBMCs. The chain links TRBV11-1 to TRBJ2-7; 10 positions match TRBD1. In nucleotides, the CDR3 is TGTGCCAGCAGCTTCCGGGGACAGGGGAATTCCGAGCAGTACTTC. Translating it yields CASSFRGQGNSEQYF.